A single sample is the source of the 16 T cell receptor beta chains below, sequenced in a study of T-cell reconstitution after alpha-beta-depleted transplantation in children. Unique molecular identifiers were used in preparing the TCRbeta library. One entry per CDR3 protein results from TCRdb running MiXCR on the PCR reads. The profile covers some 830,000 distinct CDR3 sequences, with around 15% appearing a single time and roughly 5% taken by the ten largest. The sequencing here drew on PBMCs, mostly from graft donor cells, taken 360 days after TCRalphabeta/CD19-depleted stem cell transplant. The receptor set was obtained from a male patient younger than 18 who had a stem cell transplant for acute lymphoblastic leukemia, so the T cells may come from the graft donor.

This chain connects TRBV9 to TRBJ1-4; TRBD1 matches at 9 bases. This CDR3 spans 20 amino acids. V shed 2 bases and J 0 bases; nucleotides not matched to a gene: 14. Germline V gene data show CDR1 as SGDLS and CDR2 as YYNGEE. CDR3 in amino acids: CASSVRLLPGQGTTNEKLFF. In nucleotides, the CDR3 is TGTGCCAGCAGCGTCCGCCTCCTTCCGGGACAGGGCACAACTAATGAAAAACTGTTTTTT.

Concerning this clonotype itself: At one boundary the junction diverges from the germline segment, which might be a read error. This chain joins TRBV5-1 and TRBJ2-7; D possibly corresponds to TRBD1 (6 bases). The CDR3 is made up of 15 amino acids. The germline V gene encodes CDR1 SGHRS and CDR2 YFSETQ. CDR3 DNA sequence: TGCGCCAGCGGCTTGGTCGCAGGGGAAGGCTACGAGCAGTACTTC. It specifies CASGLVAGEGYEQYF.

In this sample, this clonotype turned up many times. Written as DNA, the CDR3 is TGTGCCAGCAGCGTAGTCTACACCGGGGAGCTGTTTTTT. The encoded protein is CASSVVYTGELFF. This chain joins TRBV9 and TRBJ2-2, with D uncertain. CDR1 is SGDLS, CDR2 YYNGEE, per germline. This CDR3 has 13 amino acids. V shed 0 bases and J shed 3 bases, with 3 bases lying between them.

This clonotype was counted between two and nine times. The genes are TRBV6-1 and TRBJ2-5; 9 bases fit TRBD2. The CDR3 is 13 residues long. Per the germline V gene, CDR1 is MNHNS and CDR2 is SASEGT. V lost 6 bases and J lost 7; bases outside the gene matches: 6. CDR3 in amino acids: CASRPGLAWTQYF. The CDR3 coding sequence is TGTGCCAGCAGGCCGGGACTAGCTTGGACCCAGTACTTC.

The chain links TRBV5-1 to TRBJ2-2, with D possibly being TRBD2 (6 bases). V lost 4 bases and J 9 bases, leaving 31 bases between the germline ends. Germline CDR1 and CDR2: SGHRS and YFSETQ. There are 19 residues in the CDR3. The CDR3 coding sequence is TGCGCCAGCAGCCCAAGCGCGGGATTTGCAGCGTGGATGGCCAGGGAGCTGTTTTTT. This gives the protein CASSPSAGFAAWMARELFF.

J is TRBJ2-3 and V is TRBV20-1; no clear D gene. Germline assignment: CDR1 DFQATT and CDR2 SNEGSKA (reference sequence). Trimming removed 7 bases from V and 3 bases from J, with 11 bases in between. This CDR3 spans 12 amino acids. The CDR3 DNA sequence: TGCAGTGATGAGTCGGGTACAGATACGCAGTATTTT. Translated: CSDESGTDTQYF.

This clonotype occurred once. The chain employs TRBV11-2 and TRBJ2-5; TRBD1 aligns across 12 bases. The trim removed 5 bases at V and 4 bases at J, leaving 11 bases unmatched. This CDR3 comprises 17 residues. The germline CDR1 and CDR2 sequences are SGHAT and FQNNGV. The CDR3 protein is CASSPTAGTGGAETQYF. Here the CDR3 DNA reads TGTGCCAGCAGCCCAACGGCCGGGACAGGGGGCGCAGAGACCCAGTACTTC.

The V and J genes are TRBV2 and TRBJ2-3; D possibly matches TRBD1 or TRBD2 (5 bases each). Germline V gene data show CDR1 as SNHLY and CDR2 as FYNNEI. The CDR3 spans 13 residues. Trimming pared 8 bases from V and 4 bases from J, leaving 13 bases between. The CDR3 sequence is CASSRGVSDTQYF. CDR3 coding DNA: TGTGCCAGCTCGAGGGGAGTCTCAGATACGCAGTATTTT.

The CDR3 loop is CASSLLANYNEQFF. The CDR3, as DNA: TGCGCCAGCAGCTTGTTGGCTAACTACAATGAGCAGTTCTTC. The V and J genes are TRBV5-1 and TRBJ2-1, with unresolved D. Germline-derived CDR1 and CDR2 are SGHRS and YFSETQ. The V end lost 1 base, the J end lost 3 bases, and 8 bases lay between the germline ends. The CDR3 contains 14 residues.

This clonotype was counted at least ten times. The chain uses TRBV15 and TRBJ2-1, with a weak D call TRBD2 (5 bases). Trimming removed 0 bases at V and 9 bases at J, with 18 bases between. CDR3 length: 16 residues. Germline CDR1 LNHNV, CDR2 YYDKDF (reference sequence). CDR3 sequence reads: CATSRDLNTRGGEQFF. CDR3 nucleotide sequence: TGTGCCACCAGCAGAGATCTAAATACTAGAGGAGGTGAGCAGTTCTTC.

V gene TRBV7-9 combines with J gene TRBJ2-1; the D gene is possibly TRBD2 (6 bases). Looked up from germline, CDR1 is SEHNR and CDR2 is FQNEAQ (reference sequence). This CDR3 has 15 residues. The germline V and J ends were trimmed by 5 bases and 6 bases, with 17 bases remaining between them. Here the CDR3 DNA reads TGTGCCAGCAGCCCGTCCGGGACGCGGGGCAATGAGCAGTTCTTC. This encodes CASSPSGTRGNEQFF.

This clonotype was picked up a small number of times. This sequence joins TRBV6-5 and TRBJ2-7; no definite D call. Germline CDR1 is MNHEY and CDR2 is SVGAGI. The CDR3 is made up of 12 amino acids. Trimming stripped 6 bases from V and 5 bases from J, with 11 bases between. The CDR3 bases are TGTGCCAGCAGCACTGGATGGGACGAGCAGTACTTC. Its protein product is CASSTGWDEQYF.

This clonotype was seen only a few times. The chain is built from TRBV5-4 and TRBJ2-3, with D possibly being TRBD2 (5 bases). The CDR3 spans 15 residues. V lost 4 bases and J 1 base, leaving 13 bases between the germline ends. CDR1 is SGHNT and CDR2 is YYREEE in the germline V gene (reference sequence). The CDR3 protein is CASSRNRGRTDTQYF. The CDR3 DNA reads as TGTGCCAGCAGCCGGAACCGGGGTCGCACAGATACGCAGTATTTT.

V is TRBV7-2 and J is TRBJ2-2; D possibly corresponds to TRBD2 (6 bases). Trimming left V 5 bases short and J 6 bases short, with 16 bases between. Germline CDR1 SGHTA, CDR2 FQGNSA. CDR3 size: 15 residues. The CDR3 sequence: CASSPRLGWPGELFF. In DNA form, the CDR3 reads TGTGCCAGCAGCCCTAGACTAGGGTGGCCCGGGGAGCTGTTTTTT. Full variable domain (outside the CDR3, taken from reference TRBV7-2 and TRBJ2-2): GAGVSQSPSNKVTEKGKDVELRCDPISGHTALYWYRQSLGQGLEFLIYFQGNSAPDKSGLPSDRFSAERTGGSVSTLTIQRTQQEDSAVYLCASSPRLGWPGELFFGEGSRLTVL.

This clonotype occurred many times. V usage is TRBV20-1 and J usage is TRBJ2-7; 7 bases map to TRBD1. This CDR3 has 12 residues. Germline V gives CDR1 DFQATT, CDR2 SNEGSKA (reference sequence). The V and J ends lost 6 bases and 5 bases, in that order; junction bases with no gene match: 7. CDR3 amino acids: CSARRQGHEQYF. CDR3 in DNA: TGCAGTGCCAGAAGACAGGGTCACGAGCAGTACTTC.

This clonotype was seen a handful of times. The chain recombines TRBV28 with TRBJ2-7; the match to TRBD1 covers 9 bases. CDR1 and CDR2 from the germline V gene are MDHEN and SYDVKM. This CDR3 contains 13 residues. V gave up 4 bases and J gave up 7 bases; unmatched junction bases: 5. The CDR3 here is CASSYRGLGEQYF. Here the CDR3 DNA reads TGTGCCAGCAGTTACAGGGGGCTGGGGGAGCAGTACTTC. The full variable domain, with the rest looked up from reference TRBV28 and TRBJ2-7, is DVKVTQSSRYLVKRTGEKVFLECVQDMDHENMFWYRQDPGLGLRLIYFSYDVKMKEKGDIPEGYSVSREKKERFSLILESASTNQTSMYLCASSYRGLGEQYFGPGTRLTVT.